Included here is one T cell receptor beta chain sequence, with context. Its binding antigen is unknown. The instrument was a NextSeq 550. The Human TCR Profiling Kit (MiLaboratory) was used to prepare UMI-labeled 5' RACE TRB cDNA libraries. The full amount of extracted RNA was used for cDNA synthesis, and the full amount of resulting cDNA was used for PCR amplification. Libraries were prepared in parallel with an identical number of PCR cycles. As for how the authors treated the data: About 53,000 +/- 9,400 unique UMI-labeled TRB cDNA molecules per library were extracted with MIGEC and MiXCR, with at least two reads per UMI required. On average, 40,000 +/- 10,000 functional in-frame TRB CDR3 nucleotide clonotypes lacking stop codons were found per library. After each sample was downsampled to 5000 UMI-labeled TRB molecules, VDJtools was used to calculate diversity metrics such as normalized Shannon-Wiener and Chao1. For the central five CDR3 residues, VDJtools calculated physicochemical properties weighted by clonotype size, namely interaction energy, strength, volume and Kidera factor 4. TCRdb reprocessed the reads; each CDR3 protein sequence makes one entry, and DNA is unavailable. TCRdb's processing, not the authors', yielded these V and J calls. The data table for this sample lists about 150,000 distinct CDR3 sequences. The ten top clones hold about 0.28% of the sample.

For each CD8+ T cell subset, flow sorting was done in triplicate, and 310,000 or so cells per subset went directly into RLT lysis buffer. To keep memory contaminants out, a stringent definition of naive CD8+ T cells was applied: CD45RO-CCR7+CD27+CD95-. Peripheral blood mononuclear cells were isolated from buffy coats by standard density gradient centrifugation. Naive CXCR3-negative and CXCR3-positive CD8+ T cells were flow-sorted using a FACSAria III. Total RNA was extracted from sorted cells using an RNeasy Mini Kit. From its cysteine to its phenylalanine, the CDR3 spans 17 amino acids. DNA was not recorded. From a lookup of the germline V gene (reference sequence), CDR1 and CDR2 are LNHNV and YYDKDF. This specimen comes from a study of CXCR3-negative and CXCR3-positive naive CD8 T cells (dated by TCRdb to about 2019). A note on the overall study: In total, some 140 million TRB reads were obtained, corresponding to roughly 1.5 +/- 0.3 million reads per library. Data from about ten donors, pooled across two independent experiments, went into the diversity and physicochemical repertoire analyses. TRBV-TRBJ cluster analysis included naive subsets from a handful of donors and memory cells from 3 donors.

Paper-wide results and their limitations: Compared with CXCR3-negative naive cells, CXCR3-positive naive cells had TRB CDR3s with higher hydrophobicity (lower Kidera factor 4), lower energy, and higher strength and volume indices. Because surface CD5, which is linked to self-reactivity in mice, was comparable between the naive subsets, TCR interaction strength was also inferred from TRB CDR3 physicochemical properties. Because CXCR3 expression was partially decreased after cryopreservation, freshly isolated PBMCs were used for most assays. Naive CXCR3-negative and CXCR3-positive cells from the same donor showed similar TRBV-TRBJ usage, whereas memory cells showed distinct patterns. Comparably high repertoire diversity was found in both naive subsets, whereas much lower repertoire diversity was found in memory CD8+ T cells.

Recombination connected TRBV15 to TRBJ1-5; the TCRdb D gene call, TRBD1, has no DNA to confirm it. This sequence was found in a human donor in good health. Some clones in this sample may be carry-over from other donors' samples. The material sequenced was naive CXCR3+ CD8+ T cells from blood. Explained via the paper, the cell subset or site label denotes: CD45RO-CCR7+CD27+CD95- naive CD8+ T cells expressing CXCR3 (TNR3+). The CDR3 region has the sequence CATSSDRGGLGGQPQHF. Here the CDR3 is joined to the reference TRBV15 and TRBJ1-5 genes, and the full variable domain is: DAMVIQNPRYQVTQFGKPVTLSCSQTLNHNVMYWYQQKSSQAPKLLFHYYDKDFNNEADTPDNFQSRRPNTSFCFLDIRSPGLGDTAMYLCATSSDRGGLGGQPQHFGDGTRLSIL.